This is a list of T cell receptor beta chains from one sample in a study of shared clonotypes between healthy human individuals. Generated by immunoSEQ multiplex PCR, the TCRdb table keeps only in-frame clones and is missing some. The sample carries roughly 500,000 clones, around 73% recorded once. Sequencing was performed on PBMCs. Receptor source: a woman in her thirties or forties in good health. Some clones in this sample may be carry-over from other donors' samples. CDR3s include the opening cysteine and the closing phenylalanine or tryptophan. D genes are given only for firm matches. Clone size, where shown, is once, few, many, or a class for clones that have expanded.

NA	13	TRBV6-1	TRBD1	TRBJ2-7	CASSSTGGYEQYF	TGTGCCAGCAGTTCGACAGGGGGGTACGAGCAGTACTTC
NA	18	TRBV12-1	NA	TRBJ2-1	CASSFGEGLAGEDNEQFF	TGTGCCAGCAGCTTTGGCGAGGGACTAGCGGGAGAAGACAATGAGCAGTTCTTC
NA	13	TRBV28	NA	TRBJ1-2	CASTLGVYYGYTF	TGTGCCAGCACCCTAGGGGTGTACTATGGCTACACCTTC
NA	14	TRBV6-1	NA	TRBJ1-5	CASSGGPWDQPQHF	TGTGCCAGCAGTGGGGGCCCTTGGGATCAGCCCCAGCATTTT
many	20	TRBV27	TRBD1	TRBJ2-5	CASSLGWGKTGGGFPETQYF	TGTGCCAGCAGCCTAGGATGGGGAAAGACAGGGGGCGGTTTCCCAGAGACCCAGTACTTC
NA	14	TRBV11-2	NA	TRBJ1-2	CASSLNPGVEGYTF	TGTGCCAGCAGCTTAAATCCCGGGGTCGAGGGCTACACCTTC
many	16	TRBV27	TRBD2	TRBJ2-3	CASSWTSGGLGDTQYF	TGTGCCAGCAGTTGGACTAGCGGGGGGCTCGGAGATACGCAGTATTTT
NA	14	TRBV28	NA	TRBJ1-1	CASSFYERNTEAFF	TGTGCCAGCAGTTTCTACGAGAGAAACACTGAAGCTTTCTTT
few	15	TRBV2	NA	TRBJ1-1	CASSDFPRRDTEAFF	TGTGCCAGCAGTGACTTCCCTCGGAGGGACACTGAAGCTTTCTTT
NA	16	TRBV19	NA	TRBJ1-5	CASSIDPRTFNQPQHF	TGTGCCAGTAGTATAGATCCCAGGACCTTCAATCAGCCCCAGCATTTT
NA	15	TRBV5-1	NA	TRBJ1-4	CASSSGSDRYEKLFF	TGCGCCAGCAGCTCCGGGTCTGATCGGTATGAAAAACTGTTTTTT
once	18	TRBV2	TRBD1	TRBJ1-5	CASSDMGTGFESNQPQHF	TGTGCCAGCAGTGATATGGGGACAGGGTTTGAAAGCAATCAGCCCCAGCATTTT
NA	15	TRBV5-6	NA	TRBJ1-2	CASSLVTAFSYGYTF	TGTGCCAGCAGCTTGGTGACAGCCTTTAGCTATGGCTACACCTTC
NA	19	TRBV28	NA	TRBJ2-6	CASSLGAPGDVSGANVLTF	TGTGCCAGCAGTTTAGGGGCTCCCGGGGATGTCTCTGGGGCCAACGTCCTGACTTTC
NA	16	TRBV7-8	NA	TRBJ2-1	CASSAGGSAHYNEQFF	TGTGCCAGCAGCGCAGGCGGTAGCGCCCACTACAATGAGCAGTTCTTC
NA	14	TRBV2	TRBD1	TRBJ2-7	CASSEDRGDYEQYF	TGTGCCAGCAGTGAAGACAGGGGGGACTACGAGCAGTACTTC
NA	13	TRBV7-3	TRBD1	TRBJ1-2	CASSQTGVGGYTF	TGTGCCAGCAGTCAGACAGGGGTCGGTGGCTACACCTTC
once	17	TRBV19	TRBD2	TRBJ2-2	CASRREALAGATGELFF	TGTGCCAGTAGACGGGAGGCACTAGCGGGAGCCACCGGGGAGCTGTTTTTT
few	14	TRBV4-1	NA	TRBJ1-1	CASSLVDSNTEAFF	TGCGCCAGCAGCCTTGTCGACAGTAACACTGAAGCTTTCTTT
NA	16	TRBV11-1	TRBD2	TRBJ2-3	CASSLALAGSTDTQYF	TGTGCCAGCAGCTTAGCGCTAGCGGGCAGCACAGATACGCAGTATTTT
NA	17	TRBV2	TRBD2	TRBJ2-7	CASSYGTSWYSSYEQYF	TGTGCCAGCAGCTACGGGACTAGCTGGTACAGCTCCTACGAGCAGTACTTC
NA	14	TRBV9	NA	TRBJ2-7	CASSYGRGDYEQYF	TGTGCCAGCAGCTATGGCAGGGGGGACTACGAGCAGTACTTC
NA	13	TRBV7-7	NA	TRBJ2-1	CASSHGRRDEQFF	TGTGCCAGCAGCCACGGGCGACGGGATGAGCAGTTCTTC
NA	15	TRBV5-4	NA	TRBJ2-6	CASSLPNSGANVLTF	TGTGCCAGCAGCTTACCGAACTCTGGGGCCAACGTCCTGACTTTC
NA	15	TRBV7-9	NA	TRBJ2-7	CASSSYRDSPYEQYF	TGTGCCAGCAGCTCTTACCGGGACTCCCCCTACGAGCAGTACTTC
many	14	TRBV6-6	NA	TRBJ1-1	CASTYDEGNTEAFF	TGTGCCAGCACCTACGATGAGGGGAACACTGAAGCTTTCTTT
NA	15	TRBV5-1	TRBD1	TRBJ1-4	CASSRGQGSGEKLFF	TGCGCCAGCAGCCGAGGACAGGGGTCTGGGGAAAAACTGTTTTTT
NA	14	TRBV19	NA	TRBJ1-5	CASGWVGAFQPQHF	TGTGCCAGTGGGTGGGTGGGCGCATTTCAGCCCCAGCATTTT
NA	13	TRBV28	TRBD1	TRBJ2-7	CASSFGQGYEQYF	TGTGCCAGCAGTTTTGGACAGGGCTACGAGCAGTACTTC
few	14	TRBV19	NA	TRBJ2-1	CASSPGWRGDEQFF	TGTGCCAGTAGTCCTGGATGGAGGGGCGATGAGCAGTTCTTC
few	13	TRBV7-2	TRBD1	TRBJ2-4	CASSPTTGSNQYF	TGTGCCAGCAGCCCGACGACAGGGTCGAATCAGTACTTC
few	14	TRBV28	TRBD1	TRBJ1-2	CASSPGDRGYGYTF	TGTGCCAGCAGTCCTGGGGACAGAGGATATGGCTACACCTTC
once	11	TRBV5-4	NA	TRBJ2-1	CVSRSYNEQFF	TGTGTTTCCAGGAGCTACAATGAGCAGTTCTTC
NA	14	TRBV6-6	NA	TRBJ1-1	CASSYSRGGTEAFF	TGTGCCAGCAGTTACTCGAGGGGAGGAACTGAAGCTTTCTTT
NA	14	TRBV28	NA	TRBJ2-2	CASSFSGGAGELFF	TGTGCCAGCAGTTTTTCGGGTGGGGCCGGGGAGCTGTTTTTT
NA	16	TRBV19	TRBD1	TRBJ1-3	CASTLGQGRSGNTIYF	TGTGCCAGTACTCTCGGACAGGGGCGCTCTGGAAACACCATATATTTT
NA	15	TRBV4-1	TRBD1	TRBJ1-4	CASSPPGQVNEKLFF	TGCGCCAGCAGCCCCCCCGGACAGGTTAATGAAAAACTGTTTTTT
NA	16	TRBV11-2	TRBD2	TRBJ2-2	CASSSPTSGGAGELFF	TGTGCCAGCAGCTCACCGACTAGCGGGGGGGCGGGGGAGCTGTTTTTT
NA	14	TRBV2	NA	TRBJ1-5	CASSGQVLYQPQHF	TGTGCCAGCAGTGGGCAGGTTCTCTATCAGCCCCAGCATTTT
NA	15	TRBV5-4	TRBD1	TRBJ2-1	CASSPRQGSYNEQFF	TGTGCCAGCAGCCCGAGACAGGGTTCCTACAATGAGCAGTTCTTC
NA	12	TRBV29-1	NA	TRBJ1-2	CSANEGGLSYTF	TGCAGCGCCAATGAGGGGGGGCTGAGCTACACCTTC
NA	16	TRBV23-1	TRBD2	TRBJ2-5	CASRYQPGLAQETQYF	TGCGCCAGCAGATACCAACCGGGACTAGCGCAAGAGACCCAGTACTTC
NA	15	TRBV18	TRBD1	TRBJ2-4	CASSSGTGGMDIQYF	TGTGCCAGCTCATCTGGGACAGGGGGCATGGACATTCAGTACTTC
NA	17	TRBV28	NA	TRBJ2-3	CASMGRGLGGLTDTQYF	TGTGCCAGCATGGGGCGAGGTTTAGGAGGGCTCACAGATACGCAGTATTTT
NA	18	TRBV5-4	TRBD2	TRBJ2-1	CASRTGLAGDRVRNEQFF	TGTGCCAGCAGAACCGGACTAGCGGGAGACAGGGTACGCAATGAGCAGTTCTTC
NA	13	TRBV7-6	NA	TRBJ1-1	CASSLPSNTEAFF	TGTGCCAGCAGCTTACCGAGCAACACTGAAGCTTTCTTT
many	16	TRBV4-2	TRBD2	TRBJ2-2	CASSQLAGVDTGELFF	TGTGCCAGCAGCCAACTAGCGGGAGTTGACACCGGGGAGCTGTTTTTT
once	12	TRBV7-8	NA	TRBJ2-7	CASSLEYYEQYF	TGTGCCAGCAGCTTAGAGTACTACGAGCAGTACTTC
NA	15	TRBV5-4	TRBD2	TRBJ2-7	CASSGGTSGSREQYF	TGTGCCAGCAGCGGGGGGACTAGCGGGAGCAGGGAGCAGTACTTC
NA	15	TRBV2	NA	TRBJ2-1	CASSALGQVVNEQFF	TGTGCCAGCAGTGCACTAGGGCAAGTCGTCAATGAGCAGTTCTTC
NA	14	TRBV29-1	NA	TRBJ2-4	CSVVYTSSKNIQYF	TGCAGCGTTGTCTACACCTCGAGTAAAAACATTCAGTACTTC
NA	17	TRBV27	TRBD1	TRBJ2-1	CASSFPDRDVGDNEQFF	TGTGCCAGCAGTTTCCCCGACAGGGATGTCGGGGACAATGAGCAGTTCTTC
NA	14	TRBV6-1	TRBD1	TRBJ1-2	CASSEGTGGYGYTF	TGTGCCAGCAGTGAAGGTACAGGGGGCTATGGCTACACCTTC
NA	11	TRBV2	NA	TRBJ1-2	CATSDALGYTF	TGTGCCACCTCGGATGCTTTGGGCTACACCTTC